Below are 17 T cell receptor beta chains sequenced from a single sample in a study of cytomegalovirus exposure and HLA in healthy donors. With 60 Vbeta and 13 Jbeta primers, the PCR was carried out. The data were produced by immunoSEQ multiplex PCR, yet TCRdb's version contains in-frame clones alone and is incomplete. Seen here are some 130,000 clones, over 60% observed once, and the top ten hold around 4%. Source material: PBMCs. These receptor sequences come from a male donor in good health and CMV-seropositive.

This clone has just one count. CDR3 in amino acids: CASSRGQGGSGELFF. The CDR3 nucleotides read TGTGCCAGCAGCCGGGGACAGGGGGGGTCCGGGGAGCTGTTTTTT. This chain connects TRBV28 to TRBJ2-2; 11 positions agree with TRBD1. Trimming removed 6 bases from V and 6 bases from J; junction bases left unmatched: 6. CDR3 length: 15 amino acids. The germline V gene has CDR1 MDHEN and CDR2 SYDVKM.

The V and J genes are TRBV7-9 and TRBJ2-1; 13 positions agree with TRBD2. The germline CDR1 and CDR2 sequences are SEHNR and FQNEAQ (reference sequence). This CDR3 spans 17 amino acids. Trimming removed 3 bases from V and 2 bases from J; junction bases left unmatched: 4. The CDR3 bases are TGTGCCAGCAGCTTTGGGGGACTAGCGGGGACCTACAATGAGCAGTTCTTC. Protein sequence: CASSFGGLAGTYNEQFF.

The CDR3 DNA reads TGTGCCACCCACAGGGGGGCGGAACAGTTCTTC. Translating gives CATHRGAEQFF. V and J are TRBV27 and TRBJ2-1, with 8 bases that match TRBD1. Germline CDR1 reads MNHEY; CDR2 reads SMNVEV (reference sequence). The ends lost 10 bases at V and 13 bases at J; junction bases unmatched: 9. CDR3 length: 11 amino acids.

The CDR3 protein is CASSQRQGNQPQHF. The CDR3 DNA reads as TGCGCCAGCAGCCAAAGACAGGGCAATCAGCCCCAGCATTTT. The chain employs TRBV4-1 and TRBJ1-5; the D gene is possibly TRBD1 (6 bases). CDR3 length equals 14 residues. Trimming shortened V by 2 bases and J by 2 bases, and 7 bases separated the two germline ends. In germline, CDR1 is MGHRA, CDR2 YSYEKL.

The genes are TRBV28 and TRBJ2-5; 7 nucleotides line up with TRBD1. The tail of the sequence fits TRBJ2-7 better, so the J call may be wrong. The CDR3 sequence is 13 residues long. Germline CDR1 reads MDHEN; CDR2 reads SYDVKM. This chain's CDR3 is CATVDRTSYEQYF. The DNA of the CDR3 is TGTGCCACCGTGGACAGGACCTCCTACGAGCAGTACTTC.

This clone turned up a few times. The chain joins TRBV7-9 to TRBJ2-7; tentatively, D is TRBD2 (5 bases). The germline V gene encodes CDR1 SEHNR and CDR2 FQNEAQ (reference sequence). The CDR3 has 13 amino acids. Trimming left V 1 base short and J 3 bases short, with 7 bases between. For the CDR3, the DNA is TGTGCCAGCAGCTTAGGGGCGGGCTACGAGCAGTACTTC. Amino acid sequence: CASSLGAGYEQYF.

V is TRBV29-1 and J is TRBJ1-4, with 7 positions matching TRBD1. After removal of 7 bases from V and 8 bases from J, the junction contained 7 bases not matched to a gene. CDR1 SQVTM and CDR2 ANQGSEA come from the germline V gene. The CDR3 is 12 amino acids. The CDR3 nucleotides are TGCAGCGCTGGCAGGGGGGAAGAAAAACTGTTTTTT. Encoded protein: CSAGRGEEKLFF.

This rearrangement joins TRBV11-2 to TRBJ2-7; maybe TRBD2 (5 bases). V was pared by 4 bases and J by 3 bases, with 10 bases between. Germline CDR1 SGHAT, CDR2 FQNNGV. This CDR3 spans 13 amino acids. DNA for the CDR3: TGTGCCAGCAGCTGGGGAGCCAACTACGAGCAGTACTTC. Protein sequence: CASSWGANYEQYF.

The J gene is TRBJ2-7, the V gene TRBV5-1; the match to TRBD1 covers 12 bases. J was trimmed by 6 bases and V by 4 bases; bases with no gene match: 5. CDR1 is SGHRS, CDR2 YFSETQ, per germline. CDR3 length: 14 residues. CDR3 DNA: TGCGCCAGCAGCCCGGGACAGGGGGCCCCCGAGCAGTACTTC. Amino acid sequence: CASSPGQGAPEQYF. The variable domain in full, with the rest retrieved from reference TRBV5-1 and TRBJ2-7, is KAGVTQTPRYLIKTRGQQVTLSCSPISGHRSVSWYQQTPGQGLQFLFEYFSETQRNKGNFPGRFSGRQFSNSRSEMNVSTLELGDSALYLCASSPGQGAPEQYFGPGTRLTVT.

This chain joins TRBV28 and TRBJ2-5; D gene ambiguous. The CDR3 has 15 residues. Germline V gives CDR1 MDHEN, CDR2 SYDVKM. Deletions cut 5 bases from V and 1 base from J, with 14 bases between. The DNA for the CDR3 is TGTGCCAGCAGTCCTCCGATGGGCCCCCAAGAGACCCAGTACTTC. Translating gives CASSPPMGPQETQYF. Using reference TRBV28 and TRBJ2-5 for the parts outside the CDR3, the full variable domain is DVKVTQSSRYLVKRTGEKVFLECVQDMDHENMFWYRQDPGLGLRLIYFSYDVKMKEKGDIPEGYSVSREKKERFSLILESASTNQTSMYLCASSPPMGPQETQYFGPGTRLLVL.

This chain links TRBV4-2 with TRBJ2-5; 9 bases agree with TRBD2. The CDR3 is made up of 16 amino acids. Germline CDR1 LGHNA, CDR2 YNFKEQ. V trimming: 1 base; J trimming: 1 base; junction bases outside the gene matches: 4. CDR3 DNA: TGTGCCAGCAGCCAAGGGGGTAGCGGGGGCCAAGAGACCCAGTACTTC. Protein: CASSQGGSGGQETQYF.

This rearrangement joins TRBV5-1 to TRBJ2-5; 8 bases map to TRBD1. The DNA end is more similar to TRBJ2-7, so the J call may be wrong. CDR1 and CDR2 (germline): SGHRS, YFSETQ. The CDR3 runs 14 residues. CDR3 DNA: TGCGCCAGCAGCCTGGGGACAGGAGGCCACGAGCAGTACTTC. This encodes CASSLGTGGHEQYF.

The chain recombines TRBV19 with TRBJ1-5, with TRBD1 identical over 7 bases. Per the germline V gene, CDR1 is LNHDA and CDR2 is SQIVND (reference sequence). The CDR3 covers 17 residues. V was pared by 6 bases and J by 0 bases, with 11 bases of the junction left unmatched. The CDR3, as DNA: TGTGCCAGTAGGATACAGGGGCGGCCTTATAGCAATCAGCCCCAGCATTTT. Its protein is CASRIQGRPYSNQPQHF.

This clone was detected once. The genes are TRBV10-3 and TRBJ1-5, with 7 bases identical to TRBD1. J lost 6 bases, V lost 5 bases, and 4 bases had no gene match. This CDR3 comprises 13 residues. Germline assignment: CDR1 ENHRY and CDR2 SYGVKD. DNA of the CDR3: TGTGCCATCAGTTCTGACAGGGCTCAGCCCCAGCATTTT. It yields the protein CAISSDRAQPQHF.

The chain couples TRBV7-2 to TRBJ2-3; D uncertain. Trimming took 1 base from V and 4 from J, leaving 9 bases between them. The CDR3 runs to 14 residues. CDR1 and CDR2 from the germline V gene are SGHTA and FQGNSA. The CDR3: CASSLERVPDTQYF. The CDR3 DNA follows: TGTGCCAGCAGCTTAGAGAGAGTCCCAGATACGCAGTATTTT.

The V gene is TRBV2, the J gene TRBJ1-2, with TRBD1 as a possible D gene (5 bases). The CDR3 contains 14 residues. From germline, CDR1 is SNHLY and CDR2 FYNNEI. Trimming shortened V by 7 bases and J by 7 bases, and 19 bases separated the two germline ends. The DNA for the CDR3 is TGTGCCAGCACGTCCTATCAGACGGGACTTGGCTACACCTTC. Encoded protein: CASTSYQTGLGYTF.

The rearrangement uses TRBV30 and TRBJ1-2; no firm D call. V was trimmed by 0 bases and J by 4 bases, leaving 12 bases between them. This CDR3 region has 14 residues. Germline loops: CDR1 GTSNPN, CDR2 SVGIG (reference sequence). DNA for the CDR3: TGTGCCTGGAGTGTACAATCAGGACTCTATGGCTACACCTTC. It codes for CAWSVQSGLYGYTF.